Below are 32 T cell receptor beta chains sequenced from a single sample in a study of PD-1 blockade in classical Hodgkin lymphoma. Time point in this sample: newly diagnosed, previously untreated cHL patient sample. Magnetic depletion of non-target cells from thawed PBMCs yielded purified CD8+ T cells. Using immunoSEQ multiplex PCR, the repertoire was profiled, and TCRdb retains in-frame clones only, with some absent. The sample lists fewer than 3,500 clones, 80% occurring once. Sequencing was performed on CD8+ T cells from blood. All receptors come from a human donor with classical Hodgkin lymphoma.

The chain recombines TRBV27 with TRBJ1-5; D remains ambiguous. This CDR3 has 13 residues. V gave up 5 bases and J gave up 2 bases, with 7 bases separating them. Germline-derived CDR1 and CDR2 are MNHEY and SMNVEV (reference sequence). The CDR3 here is CASSIWGNQPQHF. The CDR3 DNA reads as TGTGCCAGCAGTATTTGGGGCAATCAGCCCCAGCATTTT.

The J gene is TRBJ1-1, the V gene TRBV6-5; D remains unclear. Trimming took off 0 bases at V and 0 bases at J, with 8 bases between the two ends. The CDR3 runs to 15 residues. The germline CDR1 and CDR2 sequences are MNHEY and SVGAGI. CDR3 nucleotide sequence: TGTGCCAGCAGTTACTCGCCGGTTATGAACACTGAAGCTTTCTTT. Amino acids: CASSYSPVMNTEAFF.

The V call is TRBV28, the J call TRBJ1-1; D not resolved. The CDR3 is made up of 14 amino acids. Trimming shortened V by 11 bases and J by 1 base, and 17 bases separated the two germline ends. CDR1 is MDHEN and CDR2 is SYDVKM in the germline V gene. The CDR3 here is CAATPGSPNTEAFF. Written as DNA, the CDR3 is TGTGCCGCCACCCCGGGGTCTCCGAACACTGAAGCTTTCTTT. Variable domain in full (rest from reference TRBV28 and TRBJ1-1): DVKVTQSSRYLVKRTGEKVFLECVQDMDHENMFWYRQDPGLGLRLIYFSYDVKMKEKGDIPEGYSVSREKKERFSLILESASTNQTSMYLCAATPGSPNTEAFFGQGTRLTVV.

The chain is built from TRBV28 and TRBJ2-7, with no clear D. This CDR3 has 11 amino acids. Germline CDR1 and CDR2: MDHEN and SYDVKM. Trimming removed 3 bases from V and 2 bases from J, with 2 bases in between. The CDR3 DNA sequence: TGTGCCAGCAGTTTTACCTACGAGCAGTACTTC. This gives the protein CASSFTYEQYF.

The chain recombines TRBV29-1 with TRBJ2-5, with 8 nucleotides matching TRBD2. The CDR3 is 14 residues long. The germline gives CDR1 SQVTM, CDR2 ANQGSEA. V gave up 2 bases and J gave up 5 bases; unmatched junction bases: 7. CDR3 nucleotides: TGCAGCGTTGAAACCCAGCGGGAGTGGGAGACCCAGTACTTC. This sequence encodes CSVETQREWETQYF.

The genes are TRBV4-3 and TRBJ2-1; 8 positions match TRBD2. The CDR3 runs 15 residues. In germline, CDR1 is LGHNA, CDR2 YSLEER. V lost 1 base, J lost 10 bases, and 9 bases stayed unmatched. CDR3 bases: TGCGCCAGCAGCCAAGTAATGGCGGGAGGAGGCGAGCAGTTCTTC. This sequence encodes CASSQVMAGGGEQFF.

J is TRBJ1-5 and V is TRBV28; TRBD1 aligns across 7 bases. V lost 3 bases and J lost 0; bases outside the gene matches: 5. Germline loops: CDR1 MDHEN, CDR2 SYDVKM. The CDR3 contains 16 residues. DNA for the CDR3: TGTGCCAGCAGTTTTTTAGGGGGCAATAGCAATCAGCCCCAGCATTTT. Translated: CASSFLGGNSNQPQHF.

The chain joins TRBV7-8 to TRBJ1-6; D ambiguous. V was shortened by 5 bases and J by 4 bases, with 15 bases between the two germline ends. The CDR3 has 16 amino acids. The germline V gene has CDR1 SGHVS and CDR2 FQNEAQ. Here the CDR3 reads CASSNAVTAYNSPLHF. The CDR3 nucleotides read TGTGCCAGCAGCAATGCGGTGACTGCTTATAATTCACCCCTCCACTTT.

This clone was counted only a few times. V is TRBV7-9 and J is TRBJ1-2, with D possibly matching TRBD1 (5 bases). The CDR3 consists of 15 residues. Trimming shortened V by 4 bases and J by 1 base, and 13 bases separated the two germline ends. Per the germline V gene, CDR1 is SEHNR and CDR2 is FQNEAQ (reference sequence). CDR3 protein: CASSSTANLNYGYTF. Here the CDR3 DNA reads TGTGCCAGCAGCTCGACAGCCAACCTTAACTATGGCTACACCTTC.

This chain joins TRBV5-6 and TRBJ1-1; D is uncertain. Germline loops: CDR1 SGHDT, CDR2 YYEEEE. This CDR3 spans 12 amino acids. The germline V and J ends were trimmed by 2 bases and 6 bases, with 8 bases remaining between them. The DNA of the CDR3 is TGTGCCAGCAGCTTTATGGGCGCTGAAGCTTTCTTT. Translation: CASSFMGAEAFF.

This chain links TRBV7-9 with TRBJ2-3, with TRBD2 matching over 7 bases. Germline values: CDR1 SEHNR, CDR2 FQNEAQ (reference sequence). The CDR3 is 16 residues long. Trimming took 6 bases from V and 1 from J; bases not matched to a gene: 10. The CDR3 nucleotides are TGTGCCAGCAGTCATAGCGGGTCCCCGGGCACAGATACGCAGTATTTT. As protein: CASSHSGSPGTDTQYF.

This sequence joins TRBV5-6 and TRBJ2-3; D tentatively reads TRBD1 or TRBD2 (5 bases each). The germline CDR1 and CDR2 sequences are SGHDT and YYEEEE. V was pared by 4 bases and J by 0 bases, with 9 bases between. The CDR3 has 14 residues. This CDR3 reads CASSMGPSTDTQYF. Here the CDR3 DNA reads TGTGCCAGCAGCATGGGACCGAGCACAGATACGCAGTATTTT.

The chain is built from TRBV28 and TRBJ2-2; the D gene is possibly TRBD1 (6 bases). The CDR3 loop spans 16 amino acids. Trimming cost V 3 bases and J 3 bases, with 14 bases left between them. CDR1 is MDHEN and CDR2 is SYDVKM in the germline V gene. The CDR3 here is CASSFLQGSYTGELFF. CDR3 DNA: TGTGCCAGCAGTTTCCTACAGGGATCGTACACCGGGGAGCTGTTTTTT.

The J gene is TRBJ1-3, the V gene TRBV15; D not resolved. Germline CDR1 is LNHNV and CDR2 is YYDKDF (reference sequence). V lost 0 bases, J lost 0 bases, and 6 bases lay in between. The length of the CDR3 is 15 residues. The CDR3 loop reads CATSREASSGNTIYF. CDR3 coding DNA: TGTGCCACCAGCAGAGAGGCCAGCTCTGGAAACACCATATATTTT. Filled out from reference TRBV15 and TRBJ1-3, the complete variable domain reads DAMVIQNPRYQVTQFGKPVTLSCSQTLNHNVMYWYQQKSSQAPKLLFHYYDKDFNNEADTPDNFQSRRPNTSFCFLDIRSPGLGDTAMYLCATSREASSGNTIYFGEGSWLTVV.

The CDR3: CASSQDLGGGEQYF. Here the CDR3 DNA reads TGCGCCAGCAGCCAAGATCTGGGGGGGGGCGAGCAGTACTTC. The V and J genes are TRBV4-3 and TRBJ2-7, with 7 bases lining up with TRBD2. The CDR3 runs 14 residues. J gave up 6 bases and V 0 bases, and 5 bases lay outside the gene matches. Per the germline V gene, CDR1 is LGHNA and CDR2 is YSLEER.

This sequence joins TRBV4-3 and TRBJ1-1, with 11 bases lining up with TRBD1. Per germline, CDR1 LGHNA and CDR2 YSLEER. CDR3 length: 16 amino acids. J gave up 9 bases and V 1 base, and 10 bases lay outside the gene matches. CDR3 nucleotides: TGCGCCAGCAGCCAAGGTCGTGGGACAGGGGGTAGTCAAGCTTTCTTT. The encoded protein is CASSQGRGTGGSQAFF.

The chain employs TRBV27 and TRBJ1-1; D uncertain. V lost 4 bases, J lost 3 bases, and 18 bases lay in between. In germline, CDR1 is MNHEY, CDR2 SMNVEV (reference sequence). The CDR3 loop spans 16 amino acids. CDR3 DNA sequence: TGTGCCAGCAGTTCCCTGACACTCTCATGGGACACTGAAGCTTTCTTT. This sequence encodes CASSSLTLSWDTEAFF.

V gene TRBV4-3 combines with J gene TRBJ1-3; D is perhaps TRBD1 (5 bases). The ends were cut back, 0 bases at V and 0 bases at J, with 9 bases in the middle. Germline assignment: CDR1 LGHNA and CDR2 YSLEER. The CDR3 contains 16 residues. The CDR3 sequence: CASSQDRTSSGNTIYF. Here the CDR3 DNA reads TGCGCCAGCAGCCAAGATCGGACAAGCTCTGGAAACACCATATATTTT.

The rearrangement joins TRBV19 to TRBJ2-4; D gene uncertain. The CDR3 extends over 13 amino acids. In germline, CDR1 is LNHDA, CDR2 SQIVND (reference sequence). V was clipped by 0 bases and J by 8 bases, with 8 bases between them. CDR3 loop: CASSIELSHIQYF. The CDR3 region has the DNA TGTGCCAGTAGTATAGAGCTCTCTCACATTCAGTACTTC.

This clone was recorded once. The rearrangement links TRBV28 to TRBJ1-1, with 8 bases lining up with TRBD1. V lost 1 base and J lost 6; bases outside the gene matches: 16. CDR1 and CDR2 from the germline V gene are MDHEN and SYDVKM. This CDR3 region has 18 residues. CDR3 loop: CASSLSKIDRGRWPEAFF. The CDR3 DNA sequence: TGTGCCAGCAGTTTATCCAAAATAGACAGGGGTCGATGGCCTGAAGCTTTCTTT.

The chain recombines TRBV4-1 with TRBJ2-1; 7 nucleotides align to TRBD1. Trimming took 4 bases from V and 7 from J; bases not matched to a gene: 7. The CDR3 covers 14 residues. Germline assignment: CDR1 MGHRA and CDR2 YSYEKL. CDR3 DNA sequence: TGCGCCAGCAGCCCTCTCTCGACAGGGAATGAGCAGTTCTTC. It yields the protein CASSPLSTGNEQFF.

The chain combines TRBV7-9 with TRBJ2-2; D perhaps matches TRBD1 (6 bases). Germline lookup yields CDR1 SEHNR and CDR2 FQNEAQ (reference sequence). Between the trimmed V and J ends, which lost 4 bases and 6 bases, there was a span of 9 bases. This CDR3 region has 13 residues. CDR3 nucleotide sequence: TGTGCCAGCAGCTACAGGGTGGCCGGGGAGCTGTTTTTT. This encodes CASSYRVAGELFF. The whole variable domain, remainder taken from reference TRBV7-9 and TRBJ2-2, is DTGVSQNPRHKITKRGQNVTFRCDPISEHNRLYWYRQTLGQGPEFLTYFQNEAQLEKSRLLSDRFSAERPKGSFSTLEIQRTEQGDSAMYLCASSYRVAGELFFGEGSRLTVL.

The V call is TRBV11-2, the J call TRBJ2-1, with TRBD2 identical over 9 bases. Trimming removed 2 bases from V and 7 bases from J; junction bases left unmatched: 3. The CDR3 is 14 amino acids. Germline assignment: CDR1 SGHAT and CDR2 FQNNGV. CDR3 protein: CASSLLGLANEQFF. CDR3 bases: TGTGCCAGCAGCTTATTGGGACTAGCAAATGAGCAGTTCTTC.

The rearrangement links TRBV6-1 to TRBJ2-7, with D tentatively TRBD1 (6 bases). CDR3 length: 13 amino acids. The V gene lost 7 bases and the J gene lost 4 bases, with 14 bases spanning the gap. Germline assignment: CDR1 MNHNS and CDR2 SASEGT. Here the CDR3 DNA reads TGTGCCAGCATTCCAAGGACAGTTTACGAGCAGTACTTC. Its protein is CASIPRTVYEQYF.

Points on this clone: The conserved closing phenylalanine or tryptophan is absent in this CDR3, likely reflecting a read error. CDR3 coding DNA: TGTGCCAGCAGCCTCGCGGGAGGGGCAAGTGGCTACACCCTC. It translates to CASSLAGGASGYTL. The genes are TRBV7-8 and TRBJ1-2; possibly TRBD1 for D (5 bases). Looked up from germline, CDR1 is SGHVS and CDR2 is FQNEAQ. V lost 5 bases and J lost 7, with 17 bases in between. This CDR3 contains 14 residues.

The V call is TRBV5-6, the J call TRBJ2-4; 12 bases fit TRBD2. Germline CDR1 and CDR2: SGHDT and YYEEEE. V trimming: 2 bases; J trimming: 12 bases; junction bases outside the gene matches: 12. The CDR3 runs to 16 residues. CDR3 nucleotides: TGTGCCAGCAGCTTCTGGACTAGCGGGGCCAAGGTCCGTCAGTACTTC. It encodes CASSFWTSGAKVRQYF. The entire variable domain, with the rest obtained from reference TRBV5-6 and TRBJ2-4, is as follows: DAGVTQSPTHLIKTRGQQVTLRCSPKSGHDTVSWYQQALGQGPQFIFQYYEEEERQRGNFPDRFSGHQFPNYSSELNVNALLLGDSALYLCASSFWTSGAKVRQYFGAGTRLSVL.

This rearrangement joins TRBV4-1 to TRBJ2-1; the match to TRBD2 covers 7 bases. Germline V gene data show CDR1 as MGHRA and CDR2 as YSYEKL. The CDR3 has 13 amino acids. V lost 6 bases and J lost 9; bases outside the gene matches: 8. CDR3 sequence reads: CASREGGWGEQFF. In DNA form, the CDR3 reads TGCGCCAGCAGAGAGGGAGGGTGGGGTGAGCAGTTCTTC.

The DNA of the CDR3 is TGTGCCAGCAGCATAGCACGGGTAGCGGGAGGTTACAATGAGCAGTTCTTC. Protein sequence: CASSIARVAGGYNEQFF. This chain links TRBV11-2 with TRBJ2-1; 10 bases agree with TRBD2. From germline, CDR1 is SGHAT and CDR2 FQNNGV. The V segment lost 5 bases and the J segment 4 bases; nucleotides outside the gene matches: 11. The CDR3 totals 17 residues.

The chain is built from TRBV30 and TRBJ2-7; TRBD1 aligns across 7 bases. The germline CDR1 and CDR2 sequences are GTSNPN and SVGIG (reference sequence). The CDR3 has 14 residues. Germline trimming cut 2 bases from V and 4 bases from J; bases unmatched to any gene: 8. CDR3 sequence (DNA): TGTGCCTGGAGTAACAGGGGATACATGTACGAGCAGTACTTC. This sequence encodes CAWSNRGYMYEQYF.

The chain recombines TRBV5-3 with TRBJ1-1; no reliable D call. TRBV5-3 is marked as an open reading frame, function uncertain. Trimming removed 8 bases at V and 5 bases at J, with 22 bases between. The CDR3 covers 15 residues. The CDR3 nucleotides read TGTGCCAGCAGCGCGGTAGGCGGGAGCGAGACTGAAGCTTTCTTT. The encoded protein is CASSAVGGSETEAFF.

The V and J genes are TRBV27 and TRBJ2-1, with 10 bases identical to TRBD1. This CDR3 has 15 amino acids. Losses at the gene ends were 6 bases for V and 0 bases for J; bases not matched to a gene: 2. Germline V CDR1 and CDR2: MNHEY, SMNVEV (reference sequence). Here the CDR3 DNA reads TGTGCCAGCAGGCGGGACAGGGGCTCCTACAATGAGCAGTTCTTC. This encodes CASRRDRGSYNEQFF.

The chain uses TRBV25-1 and TRBJ2-6; D perhaps matches TRBD2 (5 bases). From germline, CDR1 is MGHDK and CDR2 SYGVNS. There are 18 residues in the CDR3. The germline V and J ends were trimmed by 0 bases and 1 base, with 13 bases remaining between them. Here the CDR3 reads CASSEYGDYLSGANVLTF. The CDR3, as DNA: TGTGCCAGCAGTGAATACGGCGACTACCTTTCTGGGGCCAACGTCCTGACTTTC. The full variable domain, rest sourced from reference TRBV25-1 and TRBJ2-6, is EADIYQTPRYLVIGTGKKITLECSQTMGHDKMYWYQQDPGMELHLIHYSYGVNSTEKGDLSSESTVSRIRTEHFPLTLESARPSHTSQYLCASSEYGDYLSGANVLTFGAGSRLTVL.